The sequence of this TCR beta chain was determined in a study of vaccination effects on CD4 cells after COVID-19. Study-wide background: Convalescent patients (three in total) were sampled early and late after vaccination. Samples collected post-vaccine were obtained a median of 72 days after the second dose. General observations from the study: Spike-reactive clones present post-vaccine in convalescents were predominantly new vaccine-induced clones.

Clones were sequenced by immunoSEQ multiplex PCR, and TCRdb holds only the in-frame ones, with some missing. This repertoire shows 40,000 to 45,000 clones, around 80% found once; its top ten account for around 3.5%. On this clone: What it binds is unknown.

On approximately day 9 of culture, CD4+ T cells were separated out. From March to December 2020, the person had a SARS-CoV-2 infection that was confirmed by PCR. The cohort was immunized with two doses of either the BNT162b2 or mRNA-1273 vaccine. The authors exchanged half the medium for IL-2 medium on days 3 and 7. This CDR3 spans 17 amino acids. Germline CDR1 and CDR2: LGHDT and YNNKEL (reference sequence). J lost 3 bases, V lost 6 bases, and 12 bases had no gene match. The source is a human donor who had a prior SARS-CoV-2 infection. The rearrangement links TRBV3-1 (or the pseudogene TRBV3-2) to TRBJ1-5; 9 bases are shared with TRBD1. The sample here was CD4+ T cells from PBMCs cultured without peptide, taken after COVID-19 vaccination. This CDR3 reads CASSHTSTGGFNQPQHF. The CDR3 DNA reads TGTGCCAGCAGTCACACCTCCACAGGGGGCTTCAATCAGCCCCAGCATTTT.